This T cell receptor beta chain originates from a study of T cell responses to AZD1222 COVID-19 vaccine. The V gene end was trimmed by 4 bases and the J gene end by 3 bases; junction bases not matched to a gene: 6. The germline gives CDR1 SGDLS, CDR2 YYNGEE. There are 15 residues in the CDR3. TCRdb keeps only in-frame clones here, not all; method: immunoSEQ multiplex PCR. Seen here are 150,000 to 200,000 clones, about nine tenths observed once, and the top ten hold roughly 2%. V gene TRBV9 combines with J gene TRBJ1-3, with 8 bases matching TRBD1. The specimen was peripheral blood, collected 28 days after the second AZD1222 dose. This receptor was taken from an adult who received the AZD1222 COVID-19 vaccine. In DNA form, the CDR3 reads TGTGCCAGCAGCTCACCGACAGGGGTTGGAAACACCATATATTTT. It is translated as CASSSPTGVGNTIYF.